These 19 T cell receptor beta chains were all obtained from the same sample, sequenced in a study of technical replicates of blood from a handful of donors. Produced via immunoSEQ multiplex PCR; TCRdb's table is partial and in-frame only. The profile shows around 92,000 clones, approximately 95% of them singletons. Sequences were obtained from T cells isolated from PBMCs. The receptors were sampled from a human donor in good health.

The V call is TRBV6-5, the J call TRBJ2-7, with TRBD2 matching 13 bases. Germline V gene sequence: CDR1 MNHEY, CDR2 SVGAGI. After removal of 6 bases from V and 6 bases from J, the junction contained 8 bases not matched to a gene. The CDR3 spans 15 residues. The CDR3 DNA reads TGTGCCAGCAGACCCACTAGCGGGAGGGCCACCGAGCAGTACTTC. Its protein product is CASRPTSGRATEQYF.

This clone occurred once. The chain joins TRBV28 to TRBJ1-3, with TRBD1 as a possible D gene (5 bases). Trimming took off 10 bases at V and 2 bases at J, with 12 bases between the two ends. The germline V gene encodes CDR1 MDHEN and CDR2 SYDVKM. The CDR3 loop spans 13 amino acids. The DNA of the CDR3 is TGTGCCACCTGGGGCAGGGCTGGAAACACCATATATTTT. It translates to CATWGRAGNTIYF.

V and J are TRBV30 and TRBJ1-3; a weak D match, TRBD1 (6 bases). V was shortened by 0 bases and J by 0 bases, with 12 bases between the two germline ends. Germline values: CDR1 GTSNPN, CDR2 SVGIG (reference sequence). The CDR3 runs to 16 residues. The DNA of the CDR3 is TGTGCCTGGAGTGTACAACAGGGACCCTCTGGAAACACCATATATTTT. It encodes CAWSVQQGPSGNTIYF.

This chain joins TRBV5-6 and TRBJ2-7; 10 bases agree with TRBD1. Germline V gives CDR1 SGHDT, CDR2 YYEEEE. The CDR3 extends over 13 amino acids. V shed 4 bases, J shed 6 bases, and the junction held 4 bases outside the gene matches. CDR3 amino acids: CASSPGTGAEQYF. CDR3 nucleotide sequence: TGTGCCAGCAGCCCCGGGACAGGGGCCGAGCAGTACTTC.

The chain links TRBV2 to TRBJ2-1; 7 bases agree with TRBD1. CDR3 size: 12 residues. The germline V gene encodes CDR1 SNHLY and CDR2 FYNNEI. The V and J ends lost 8 bases and 4 bases, in that order; junction bases with no gene match: 2. The CDR3 spells CASGTVYNEQFF. The CDR3 DNA reads TGTGCCAGCGGGACAGTGTACAATGAGCAGTTCTTC.

The chain joins TRBV29-1 to TRBJ1-1; no firm D call. The CDR3 has 12 amino acids. From germline, CDR1 is SQVTM and CDR2 ANQGSEA. V was trimmed by 5 bases and J by 1 base, leaving 8 bases between them. The CDR3 nucleotides read TGCAGCGTTCGATGGCAGAACACTGAAGCTTTCTTT. Its protein is CSVRWQNTEAFF.

V is TRBV19 and J is TRBJ1-4, with 7 bases aligning to TRBD1. The junction had 3 bases not matched to a gene; V was cut back by 6 bases and J by 2 bases. The CDR3 is made up of 14 amino acids. CDR1 LNHDA and CDR2 SQIVND come from the germline V gene (reference sequence). The CDR3 loop is CASSPQGTNEKLFF. DNA of the CDR3: TGTGCCAGTAGCCCACAGGGGACTAATGAAAAACTGTTTTTT.

V and J are TRBV6-5 and TRBJ2-3; D not certain. Between the trimmed V and J ends, which lost 2 bases and 2 bases, there was a span of 8 bases. From germline, CDR1 is MNHEY and CDR2 SVGAGI. This CDR3 is built from 14 residues. The CDR3 spells CASSYKRYTDTQYF. As DNA, the CDR3 is TGTGCCAGCAGTTACAAACGGTACACAGATACGCAGTATTTT.

The chain joins TRBV11-3 to TRBJ2-1, with D unclear. V was trimmed by 0 bases and J by 3 bases, leaving 12 bases between them. Germline V gives CDR1 SGHNT, CDR2 YENEEA. The CDR3 sequence is 16 residues long. As DNA, the CDR3 is TGTGCCAGCAGCTTAGATTCGAGCCCCAACTACAATGAGCAGTTCTTC. This codes for CASSLDSSPNYNEQFF.

The J gene is TRBJ1-5, the V gene TRBV18, with TRBD1 matching 11 bases. The CDR3 sequence is 15 residues long. Germline lookup yields CDR1 KGHSH and CDR2 LQKENI. Unmatched junction bases numbered 4, after V lost 5 bases and J lost 4 bases. CDR3 protein: CASSAGQGANQPQHF. CDR3 in DNA: TGTGCCAGCTCAGCAGGACAGGGGGCTAATCAGCCCCAGCATTTT.

The genes are TRBV2 and TRBJ1-5; weak D call: TRBD1 (5 bases). The CDR3 extends over 17 amino acids. V dropped 2 bases and J dropped 0 bases, with 14 bases sitting between them. Germline CDR1 SNHLY, CDR2 FYNNEI. The CDR3 coding sequence is TGTGCCAGCAGTGAACCGGGGGGGTGGTATAGCAATCAGCCCCAGCATTTT. Translation: CASSEPGGWYSNQPQHF.

This chain joins TRBV25-1 and TRBJ1-1, with a weak D call TRBD1 (5 bases). This CDR3 is built from 12 residues. Germline V gene sequence: CDR1 MGHDK, CDR2 SYGVNS. V was clipped by 8 bases and J by 4 bases, with 11 bases between them. CDR3 bases: TGTGCCAGCCAGGGTCCCTTCACTGAAGCTTTCTTT. It encodes CASQGPFTEAFF.

The chain links TRBV7-6 to TRBJ2-1; TRBD2 is a possible D gene (7 bases). Trimming pared 2 bases from V and 6 bases from J, leaving 17 bases between. The CDR3 loop spans 16 amino acids. Per the germline V gene, CDR1 is SGHVS and CDR2 is FNYEAQ. The CDR3 DNA reads as TGTGCCAGCAGCTTATCACGGGGGGCCTTAGGCAATGAGCAGTTCTTC. The encoded protein is CASSLSRGALGNEQFF.

V usage is TRBV21-1 and J usage is TRBJ1-2; TRBD1, the table's D call, lacks a check against the DNA. TRBV21-1 is a known pseudogene. This CDR3 spans 17 amino acids. Here the CDR3 reads CASSKVLGEGVNYGYTF. The CDR3 nucleotides are TGTGCCAGCAGCAAAGTATTGGGCGAGGGGGTGAACTATGGCTACACCTTC.

This sequence joins TRBV27 and TRBJ2-2; TRBD2 agrees at 11 bases. The CDR3 covers 18 residues. After removal of 4 bases from V and 1 base from J, the junction contained 8 bases not matched to a gene. The germline CDR1 and CDR2 sequences are MNHEY and SMNVEV (reference sequence). CDR3: CASSSLPTSGKNTGELFF. CDR3 nucleotide sequence: TGTGCCAGCAGTTCACTCCCGACTAGCGGGAAGAACACCGGGGAGCTGTTTTTT.

In nucleotides, the CDR3 is TGTGCCGAGGGAACAGCCTACGAGCAGTACTTC. Translating gives CAEGTAYEQYF. The chain links TRBV6-1 to TRBJ2-7; weak D call: TRBD2 (5 bases). The CDR3 loop spans 11 amino acids. Trimming cost V 11 bases and J 2 bases, with 10 bases left between them. Per the germline V gene, CDR1 is MNHNS and CDR2 is SASEGT.

This rearrangement joins TRBV4-1 to TRBJ1-6; D is uncertain. This CDR3 has 14 residues. CDR1 is MGHRA and CDR2 is YSYEKL in the germline V gene. The V and J ends lost 0 bases and 4 bases respectively, with 4 bases between them. DNA of the CDR3: TGCGCCAGCAGCCAAGAACAGTATAATTCACCCCTCCACTTT. Protein sequence: CASSQEQYNSPLHF.

The rearrangement links TRBV4-2 to TRBJ2-2; D gene ambiguous. The CDR3 sequence is 17 residues long. Germline assignment: CDR1 LGHNA and CDR2 YNFKEQ. V was shortened by 1 base and J by 3 bases, with 15 bases between the two germline ends. In nucleotides, the CDR3 is TGTGCCAGCAGCCAAGTCGGTCTAGAGCTTTACACCGGGGAGCTGTTTTTT. It yields the protein CASSQVGLELYTGELFF.

CDR3 DNA sequence: TGTGCCAGCAGTTACTCGGCGGAGGCCGGGGAGCTGTTTTTT. This translates into CASSYSAEAGELFF. V usage is TRBV6-5 and J usage is TRBJ2-2, with D maybe TRBD2 (5 bases). V shed 0 bases and J shed 6 bases, with 8 bases lying between them. Germline assignment: CDR1 MNHEY and CDR2 SVGAGI. The CDR3 spans 14 residues.